These T cell receptor beta chains were read from a single sample in a study of T-cell reconstitution after alpha-beta-depleted transplantation in children. One entry per CDR3 protein, called by TCRdb with MiXCR from the PCR reads. The sample holds hundreds of thousands of distinct CDR3 sequences; 13% are singletons and the top ten take over 2%. This specimen consisted of PBMCs, mostly from graft donor cells, obtained 360 days after TCRalphabeta/CD19-depleted stem cell transplant. Receptors were obtained from a male patient aged 5 to 17 who had a stem cell transplant for acute myeloid leukemia, so the T cells may come from the graft donor. CDR3s include the opening cysteine and the closing phenylalanine or tryptophan. D genes are given only for firm matches. Some rows have no size entry. The others give once, few or many, or a class for an expanded clone.

TRBJ1-1 | TRBV5-1 | - | many | TGCGCCAGCAGAGTGGGGAACACTGAAGCTTTCTTT | CASRVGNTEAFF
TRBJ1-1 | TRBV6-1 | - | - | TGTGCCAGCAGTGAACAGGGAAGGGCTGAAGCTTTCTTT | CASSEQGRAEAFF
TRBJ2-1 | TRBV5-1 | - | many | TGCGCCAGCAGCTTTAACAATGAGCAGTTCTTC | CASSFNNEQFF
TRBJ1-5 | TRBV12-3/TRBV12-4 | - | few | TGTGCCAGCAGTCCCCAATGGGCAAGTAATCAGCCCCAGCATTTT | CASSPQWASNQPQHF
TRBJ1-5 | TRBV7-2 | TRBD1 | - | TGTGCCAGCAGCGCCCGGACAGGGAGCAATCAGCCCCAGCATTTT | CASSARTGSNQPQHF
TRBJ2-7 | TRBV9 | - | many | TGTGCCAGCAGCGTAGTCACAGGGCGCGAGCAGTACTTC | CASSVVTGREQYF
TRBJ2-3 | TRBV4-3 | - | many | TGCGCCAGCAGCCAAGTTCCAGGGGTGAGGGATACGCAGTATTTT | CASSQVPGVRDTQYF
TRBJ2-1 | TRBV27 | TRBD2 | few | TGTGCCAGCAGTTTAAGGGTTAGCGGGAGTACTGGGAATGAGCAGTTCTTC | CASSLRVSGSTGNEQFF
TRBJ1-4 | TRBV4-2 | - | - | TGTGCCAGCAGCCAAGATATACAGATTAATGAAAAACTGTTTTTT | CASSQDIQINEKLFF
TRBJ1-1 | TRBV15 | - | many | TGTGCCACCAGCAGAGATCTTGTGCAGTCCGAAGCTTTCTTT | CATSRDLVQSEAFF
TRBJ2-7 | TRBV4-3 | - | many | TGCGCCAGCAGCCAAGATTCCGCGGAGGGGGAGTCCTACGAGCAGTACTTC | CASSQDSAEGESYEQYF
TRBJ1-1 | TRBV20-1 | - | many | TGCAGTGCTGAACAGATGAACACTGAAGCTTTCTTT | CSAEQMNTEAFF
TRBJ2-5 | TRBV7-8 | TRBD2 | many | TGTGCCAGCAGCTTTCGGGGGGATAGATATTTAGAGACCCAGTACTTC | CASSFRGDRYLETQYF
TRBJ2-2 | TRBV7-7 | - | many | TGTGCTAGCAGCTTTGCAGTGAACACCGGGGAGCTGTTTTTT | CASSFAVNTGELFF
TRBJ1-2 | TRBV7-9 | TRBD1 | - | TGTGCCAGCAGCTTAGGACAGGGACTAGGCTACACCTTC | CASSLGQGLGYTF
TRBJ1-4 | TRBV11-2 | - | few | TGTGCCAGCAGCCGCCCCCGGTGGGCTAATGAAAAACTGTTTTTT | CASSRPRWANEKLFF
TRBJ2-7 | TRBV20-1 | TRBD1 | few | TGCAGTGCTAACGGTCGCAGGACAGGGATACGCGAGCAGTACTTC | CSANGRRTGIREQYF
TRBJ1-6 | TRBV28 | - | many | TGTGCCAGCAGTCAACTCCGGGTCCCCAATTCACCCCTCCACTTT | CASSQLRVPNSPLHF
TRBJ2-1 | TRBV20-1 | TRBD2 | few | TGCAGTGCTAGAGCGATAGCGGGAGGCCCCTACAATGAGCAGTTCTTC | CSARAIAGGPYNEQFF
TRBJ2-2 | TRBV28 | - | - | TGTGCCAGCAGTGCCAGTGACAGAGCCCCCACCGGGGAGCTGTTTTTT | CASSASDRAPTGELFF
TRBJ1-1 | TRBV29-1 | - | many | TGCAGCGTTGCACCAGGGATGAACACTGAAGCTTTCTTT | CSVAPGMNTEAFF
TRBJ2-5 | TRBV15 | - | few | TGTGCCACCAGCAGAGAGGGGACCCAGTACTTC | CATSREGTQYF
TRBJ2-2 | TRBV5-1 | - | - | TGCGCCAGCAGCTTGGCACGCCGGGTGGGAGTACGGAGCACCGGGGAGCTGTTTTTT | CASSLARRVGVRSTGELFF
TRBJ2-3 | TRBV11-2 | - | few | TGTGCCAGCAGCACTCCGGACTTCCGCACAGATACGCAGTATTTT | CASSTPDFRTDTQYF
TRBJ2-7 | TRBV12-3/TRBV12-4 | - | many | TGTGCCAGCAGTTTAGGACAGACATACGAGCAGTACTTC | CASSLGQTYEQYF
TRBJ2-2 | TRBV19 | TRBD2 | few | TGTGCCAGCTCGACTAGCGGGGGCACCGGGGAGCTGTTTTTT | CASSTSGGTGELFF
TRBJ2-1 | TRBV20-1 | - | - | TGCAGTGCTGGAGGAGGTGGGTGGGAGCAGTTCTTC | CSAGGGGWEQFF
TRBJ2-6 | TRBV20-1 | - | few | TGCAGTGCTAGAGATCGTAGGGGGGCTGGGGCCAACGTCCTGACTTTC | CSARDRRGAGANVLTF
TRBJ2-3 | TRBV20-1 | TRBD2 | - | TGCAGTGCTGGTCGACTAGCGGGAGCGCAGTATTTT | CSAGRLAGAQYF
TRBJ2-4 | TRBV29-1 | - | - | TGCAGCGTTGAAAAGGGAGACATGTACCCGGACATTCAGTACTTC | CSVEKGDMYPDIQYF
TRBJ1-1 | TRBV10-3 | TRBD1 | few | TGTGCCATCAGGGCACAGGGGGCATACACTGAAGCTTTCTTT | CAIRAQGAYTEAFF
TRBJ2-1 | TRBV20-1 | - | - | TGCAGTGCTAGGTCGCAGGGGGGGAATGAGCAGTTCTTC | CSARSQGGNEQFF
TRBJ2-1 | TRBV7-9 | TRBD2 | few | TGTGCCAGCAGCTTAGCTCTGGGACTAGATACCTACAATGAGCAGTTCTTC | CASSLALGLDTYNEQFF
TRBJ2-3 | TRBV28 | - | many | TGTGCCAGCAGTTTATCCCCGGCTAGCGCGGCAGATACGCAGTATTTT | CASSLSPASAADTQYF
TRBJ2-1 | TRBV7-3 | - | many | TGTGCCAGCAGTGAAGACTCTCCCCTCAATGAGCAGTTCTTC | CASSEDSPLNEQFF
TRBJ2-2 | TRBV29-1 | - | many | TGCAGCGGCGCGTCGGGGGCGAACACCGGGGAGCTGTTTTTT | CSGASGANTGELFF
TRBJ2-7 | TRBV29-1 | - | few | TGCAGCGTCCAGCTAGGACAGAACTACGAGCAGTACTTC | CSVQLGQNYEQYF
TRBJ2-3 | TRBV12-3/TRBV12-4 | - | many | TGTGCCATCTCGAGGAGGGGGCGAGGTACAGATACGCAGTATTTT | CAISRRGRGTDTQYF
TRBJ2-5 | TRBV20-1 | - | - | TGCAGTGCTAGAGAGTTGGGGTGGTCTGGGACGGCAGAAGAGACCCAGTACTTC | CSARELGWSGTAEETQYF
TRBJ1-3 | TRBV29-1 | - | few | TGCAGCGTTGACGAAGGGGCTACGGACACCATATATTTT | CSVDEGATDTIYF
TRBJ2-5 | TRBV20-1 | TRBD2 | - | TGCACTGCTAGGGTCTGGGTAGCGGGACCCCAAGAGACCCAGTACTTC | CTARVWVAGPQETQYF
TRBJ2-1 | TRBV18 | TRBD2 | - | TGTGCCAGCTCAGCAACTAGCGGGAGGGCCCATGAGCAGTTCTTC | CASSATSGRAHEQFF
TRBJ2-7 | TRBV20-1 | - | few | TGCAGTGCTAGAGAAGGGCAGGGATCAACCTACGAGCAGTACTTC | CSAREGQGSTYEQYF
TRBJ2-5 | TRBV9 | TRBD2 | many | TGTGCCAGCAGCGTAGGAGGGACTAGAATGGAGACCCAGTACTTC | CASSVGGTRMETQYF
TRBJ2-1 | TRBV7-3 | - | - | TGTGCCAGCAGTTCTAGACGAGGGAATGAGCAGTTCTTC | CASSSRRGNEQFF
TRBJ2-1 | TRBV27 | - | - | TGTGCCAGCAGTCCCAGACTAAAGGGCAATGAGCAGTTCTTC | CASSPRLKGNEQFF
TRBJ2-3 | TRBV21-1 | - | few | TGTGCCAGCACCAGGCACCACACAGATACGCAGTATTTT | CASTRHHTDTQYF
TRBJ1-1 | TRBV5-1 | TRBD1 | many | TGCGCCAGCAGCTTACCCGGGACAGGGGTCAGCACTGAAGCTTTCTTT | CASSLPGTGVSTEAFF